These 8 T cell receptor beta chains share one sample of origin, sequenced in a study of blood T cell repertoires in COVID-19. Data came from immunoSEQ multiplex PCR; TCRdb stores just in-frame clones and leaves some out. The repertoire holds roughly 290,000 clones, with roughly nine tenths as singletons. Sequencing was carried out using PBMCs or T cells enriched from blood (not recorded which). The receptors derive from a woman between 40 and 55 years old who had recovered from COVID-19.

The chain joins TRBV11-2 to TRBJ2-1; 15 bases are shared with TRBD2. CDR1 SGHAT and CDR2 FQNNGV come from the germline V gene. V shed 4 bases and J 10 bases; nucleotides not matched to a gene: 11. This CDR3 is 17 amino acids long. CDR3 residues: CASSSGLAGGLGREQFF. The CDR3 DNA sequence: TGTGCCAGCAGCTCAGGACTAGCGGGAGGGCTTGGTAGGGAGCAGTTCTTC. The complete variable domain, with remaining parts taken from reference TRBV11-2 and TRBJ2-1, reads EAGVAQSPRYKIIEKRQSVAFWCNPISGHATLYWYQQILGQGPKLLIQFQNNGVVDDSQLPKDRFSAERLKGVDSTLKIQPAKLEDSAVYLCASSSGLAGGLGREQFFGPGTRLTVL.

This chain joins TRBV3-1 (or the pseudogene TRBV3-2) and TRBJ1-1; D gene ambiguous. V dropped 2 bases and J dropped 4 bases, with 26 bases sitting between them. This CDR3 region has 19 residues. Germline lookup yields CDR1 LGHDT and CDR2 YNNKEL (reference sequence). In DNA, the CDR3 is TGTGCCAGCAGCCAAAGTGGCGGTCAGGAGGCAAGATGGGGCACTGAAGCTTTCTTT. It is translated as CASSQSGGQEARWGTEAFF.

The chain carries TRBV19 and TRBJ1-2; TRBD1 might be the D (5 bases). The V end was cut by 9 bases, the J end by 0 bases, with 17 bases between. Germline V gives CDR1 LNHDA, CDR2 SQIVND (reference sequence). The CDR3 covers 15 residues. The CDR3 coding sequence is TGTGCCAGCTCCCTCGGGGAGGGGACTAACTATGGCTACACCTTC. It encodes CASSLGEGTNYGYTF.

The chain joins TRBV19 to TRBJ2-3; 9 bases are shared with TRBD2. Trimming at V came to 5 bases and at J to 0 bases, leaving 15 bases not matched to a gene. The CDR3 covers 19 residues. CDR1 and CDR2 from the germline V gene are LNHDA and SQIVND (reference sequence). In DNA form, the CDR3 reads TGTGCCAGTAGTGTCGAAGGTCTAGCGGGACGGACTAGCACAGATACGCAGTATTTT. It encodes CASSVEGLAGRTSTDTQYF.

The rearrangement links TRBV28 to TRBJ1-2, with a possible D match to TRBD1 (6 bases). CDR3 length: 12 residues. Trimming shortened V by 6 bases and J by 8 bases, and 13 bases separated the two germline ends. Germline V CDR1 and CDR2: MDHEN, SYDVKM. The CDR3 sequence: CASRPGGAGYTF. The CDR3 coding sequence is TGTGCCAGCAGACCTGGGGGCGCGGGCTACACCTTC.

As DNA, the CDR3 is TGTGCCAGCAGCCCCGGGTCAGAGACCCAGTACTTC. Protein product: CASSPGSETQYF. This chain links TRBV7-9 with TRBJ2-5; D is ambiguous. The CDR3 runs 12 residues. Germline V CDR1 and CDR2: SEHNR, FQNEAQ (reference sequence). Trimming took off 5 bases at V and 4 bases at J, with 8 bases between the two ends. The full variable domain, in which reference TRBV7-9 and TRBJ2-5 provide the parts outside the CDR3, is DTGVSQNPRHKITKRGQNVTFRCDPISEHNRLYWYRQTLGQGPEFLTYFQNEAQLEKSRLLSDRFSAERPKGSFSTLEIQRTEQGDSAMYLCASSPGSETQYFGPGTRLLVL.

The CDR3 here is CASSVTGTSYEQYF. In DNA, the CDR3 is TGTGCCAGCAGCGTGACAGGGACAAGCTACGAGCAGTACTTC. The V gene is TRBV9, the J gene TRBJ2-7, with 7 bases aligning to TRBD1. The germline V gene has CDR1 SGDLS and CDR2 YYNGEE. The CDR3 sequence is 14 residues long. After removal of 2 bases from V and 3 bases from J, the junction contained 5 bases not matched to a gene.

This rearrangement joins TRBV6-5 to TRBJ1-3; D possibly corresponds to TRBD1 (6 bases). The CDR3 has 14 residues. V lost 7 bases and J lost 1, with 11 bases in between. Germline CDR1 and CDR2: MNHEY and SVGAGI. The CDR3 reads CASTLDRSGNTIYF. The DNA for the CDR3 is TGTGCCAGCACCCTAGACAGGTCTGGAAACACCATATATTTT.